The 27 T cell receptor beta chains reported below all come from one sample, sequenced in a study of a mutant IDH1 vaccine in newly diagnosed glioma (dated by TCRdb to about 2021). The library was prepared using the immunoSEQ multiplex PCR assay. The table was pulled from immuneACCESS by TCRdb, which kept in-frame rearrangements only. Such tables lose some clones; where checked, under half of the loss comes from unresolved V genes, and the rest has no known cause. This sample is represented by 40,000 to 50,000 clones; around 91% of them were singletons. The top ten clonotypes cover roughly 1.5% of the sample. These receptors' targets are unknown. Taken with the paper, the label for time point translates to: week 35, safety follow-up. A 20-mer mutant IDH1 peptide at 300 micrograms in Montanide made up each vaccine dose, which was injected subcutaneously together with topical imiquimod. The sample here was PBMCs, taken from a glioma patient whose treatment included an IDH1 peptide vaccine. The receptors here all came from a man aged 35-49 years with glioma.

V and J are TRBV25-1 and TRBJ2-3; tentatively, D is TRBD1 (6 bases). V lost 3 bases, J lost 1 base, and 8 bases lay in between. The CDR3 totals 14 residues. Germline lookup yields CDR1 MGHDK and CDR2 SYGVNS. CDR3 sequence reads: CASSDAGGTDTQYF. The CDR3 nucleotides read TGTGCCAGCAGTGATGCAGGGGGCACAGATACGCAGTATTTT.

This chain links TRBV28 with TRBJ1-5; D is unclear. Trimming stripped 5 bases from V and 0 bases from J, with 11 bases between. The germline V gene has CDR1 MDHEN and CDR2 SYDVKM. The CDR3 is 15 amino acids. The CDR3 bases are TGTGCCAGCAGTCCGGAGGGCTATAGCAATCAGCCCCAGCATTTT. Translated: CASSPEGYSNQPQHF.

The chain couples TRBV28 to TRBJ2-1; 10 bases agree with TRBD2. The CDR3 length is 16 residues. Germline V gene data show CDR1 as MDHEN and CDR2 as SYDVKM. V was clipped by 8 bases and J by 4 bases; unmatched bases: 11. As DNA, the CDR3 is TGTGCCAGCTCCTTTATTTCTAGCGGGGGATACAATGAGCAGTTCTTC. This gives the protein CASSFISSGGYNEQFF.

This clone was found once. CDR3 in DNA: TGTGCCAGCAGCTTGACCCTAGCGGGAGGGCCCGGCACCGGGGAGCTGTTTTTT. Protein: CASSLTLAGGPGTGELFF. The V call is TRBV5-6, the J call TRBJ2-2, with 12 positions matching TRBD2. Trimming at V came to 1 base and at J to 4 bases, leaving 8 bases not matched to a gene. CDR3 length equals 18 residues. CDR1 and CDR2 (germline): SGHDT, YYEEEE.

The chain is built from TRBV10-3 and TRBJ1-4; D is possibly TRBD1 (6 bases). Trimming took off 4 bases at V and 8 bases at J, with 17 bases between the two ends. The CDR3 extends over 15 amino acids. Germline V CDR1 and CDR2: ENHRY, SYGVKD. CDR3 amino acids: CAISGAGTSSEKLFF. The CDR3 coding sequence is TGTGCCATCAGTGGGGCCGGGACATCATCGGAAAAACTGTTTTTT.

The genes are TRBV15 and TRBJ2-1, with 7 positions matching TRBD2. V gave up 3 bases and J gave up 2 bases; unmatched junction bases: 4. CDR1 LNHNV and CDR2 YYDKDF come from the germline V gene (reference sequence). This CDR3 is built from 15 residues. The CDR3 spells CATSSERGTYNEQFF. The CDR3 DNA sequence: TGTGCCACCAGCAGCGAGCGGGGAACCTACAATGAGCAGTTCTTC. The full variable domain, completed using reference TRBV15 and TRBJ2-1, is DAMVIQNPRYQVTQFGKPVTLSCSQTLNHNVMYWYQQKSSQAPKLLFHYYDKDFNNEADTPDNFQSRRPNTSFCFLDIRSPGLGDTAMYLCATSSERGTYNEQFFGPGTRLTVL.

The rearrangement links TRBV19 to TRBJ2-2; TRBD2 might be the D (6 bases). The CDR3 consists of 14 residues. The germline V and J ends were trimmed by 8 bases and 2 bases, with 12 bases remaining between them. Germline assignment: CDR1 LNHDA and CDR2 SQIVND (reference sequence). The CDR3 DNA reads TGTGCCAGTCTGGCGGGGTATAACACCGGGGAGCTGTTTTTT. Its protein is CASLAGYNTGELFF.

CDR3: CATSRATGGTDTQYF. The CDR3 region has the DNA TGTGCCACCAGCAGAGCAACGGGGGGCACAGATACGCAGTATTTT. This chain uses TRBV15 with TRBJ2-3, with D tentatively TRBD2 (6 bases). This CDR3 region has 15 residues. Germline CDR1 LNHNV, CDR2 YYDKDF (reference sequence). With 1 base removed from V and 1 base from J, the gap between germline ends came to 9 bases. The whole variable domain, filled in from reference TRBV15 and TRBJ2-3, reads DAMVIQNPRYQVTQFGKPVTLSCSQTLNHNVMYWYQQKSSQAPKLLFHYYDKDFNNEADTPDNFQSRRPNTSFCFLDIRSPGLGDTAMYLCATSRATGGTDTQYFGPGTRLTVL.

The CDR3 DNA reads TGTGCCAGCAGTTTAGAGATGAGAGGGGGACCCCAGCATTTT. It translates to CASSLEMRGGPQHF. This chain links TRBV28 with TRBJ1-5; perhaps TRBD1 as D (6 bases). V was pared by 2 bases and J by 10 bases, with 15 bases between. CDR1 is MDHEN and CDR2 is SYDVKM in the germline V gene. The CDR3 contains 14 residues.

The chain carries TRBV5-1 and TRBJ1-1, with D possibly matching TRBD1 (5 bases). V gave up 2 bases and J gave up 1 base, with 12 bases separating them. The CDR3 runs to 15 residues. CDR1 is SGHRS, CDR2 YFSETQ, per germline. For the CDR3, the DNA is TGCGCCAGCAGCTTAACTGGGACGGCGAACACTGAAGCTTTCTTT. Protein sequence: CASSLTGTANTEAFF.

This sequence joins TRBV25-1 and TRBJ2-7, with 8 bases identical to TRBD2. Germline loops: CDR1 MGHDK, CDR2 SYGVNS. Unmatched junction bases numbered 15, after V lost 6 bases and J lost 5 bases. The CDR3 consists of 16 residues. The CDR3 DNA is TGTGCCAGCAGAGAAACGGGAGGGCCGATGTCCCACGAGCAGTACTTC. Translation: CASRETGGPMSHEQYF.

The gene calls are TRBV19 and TRBJ1-1; 8 bases are a match to TRBD1. The CDR3 is made up of 13 amino acids. The V gene's germline CDR1 is LNHDA and CDR2 SQIVND (reference sequence). V shed 5 bases, J shed 4 bases, and the junction held 3 bases outside the gene matches. As DNA, the CDR3 is TGTGCCAGTAGTCGCACAGGGGGCACTGAAGCTTTCTTT. As protein: CASSRTGGTEAFF. The full variable domain, rest sourced from reference TRBV19 and TRBJ1-1, is DGGITQSPKYLFRKEGQNVTLSCEQNLNHDAMYWYRQDPGQGLRLIYYSQIVNDFQKGDIAEGYSVSREKKESFPLTVTSAQKNPTAFYLCASSRTGGTEAFFGQGTRLTVV.

V usage is TRBV10-3 and J usage is TRBJ2-1; possibly TRBD2 for D (5 bases). Germline CDR1 ENHRY, CDR2 SYGVKD. V lost 4 bases and J 10 bases, leaving 17 bases between the germline ends. The CDR3 consists of 14 residues. This CDR3 is CAISVQLVTVEQFF. In DNA form, the CDR3 reads TGTGCCATCAGTGTTCAACTAGTTACGGTCGAGCAGTTCTTC.

The chain couples TRBV29-1 to TRBJ2-5; 10 bases are a match to TRBD1. The DNA end lines up better with TRBJ2-7; the J call may be wrong. The CDR3 has 16 amino acids. Germline-derived CDR1 and CDR2 are SQVTM and ANQGSEA. The DNA of the CDR3 is TGCAGCGTTGAAGATCTACGGGACAGGGGCCGCTACGAGCAGTACTTC. This codes for CSVEDLRDRGRYEQYF.

This sequence joins TRBV12-5 and TRBJ2-3, with D tentatively TRBD2 (6 bases). V was trimmed by 6 bases and J by 6 bases, leaving 16 bases between them. The CDR3 spans 14 residues. Germline CDR1 and CDR2: LGHNT and FRNRAP. The CDR3 DNA reads TGTGCTAGTGGGATGGGGCGGGAACGGGATACGCAGTATTTT. This encodes CASGMGRERDTQYF.

The CDR3 reads CASSESVGTTNEKLFF. CDR3 nucleotides: TGTGCCAGCAGTGAATCGGTCGGGACAACTAATGAAAAACTGTTTTTT. The chain recombines TRBV25-1 with TRBJ1-4; D ambiguous. V lost 1 base and J lost 0, with 9 bases in between. There are 16 residues in the CDR3. Germline CDR1 MGHDK, CDR2 SYGVNS.

The chain joins TRBV15 to TRBJ2-7; D is unclear. Per germline, CDR1 LNHNV and CDR2 YYDKDF (reference sequence). The germline V and J ends were trimmed by 0 bases and 1 base, with 7 bases remaining between them. The CDR3 spans 14 residues. CDR3 protein: CATSRDRASYEQYV. CDR3 sequence (DNA): TGTGCCACCAGCAGAGATCGGGCATCCTACGAGCAGTACGTC.

This clone was seen once. This chain connects TRBV7-8 to TRBJ1-3, with unresolved D. Between the trimmed V and J ends, which lost 5 bases and 0 bases, there was a span of 11 bases. The CDR3 is 15 amino acids. Germline CDR1 SGHVS, CDR2 FQNEAQ. The CDR3 sequence: CASSPRRISGNTIYF. In DNA, the CDR3 is TGTGCCAGCAGCCCCCGACGCATCTCTGGAAACACCATATATTTT.

The chain combines TRBV19 with TRBJ2-7, with D perhaps matching TRBD2 (6 bases). Germline V gene sequence: CDR1 LNHDA, CDR2 SQIVND (reference sequence). CDR3 length: 13 amino acids. V lost 3 bases and J lost 3, with 9 bases in between. The CDR3 is CASSIAGGYEQYF. CDR3 DNA: TGTGCCAGTAGTATTGCCGGGGGCTACGAGCAGTACTTC. Full variable domain (remainder filled in from reference TRBV19 and TRBJ2-7): DGGITQSPKYLFRKEGQNVTLSCEQNLNHDAMYWYRQDPGQGLRLIYYSQIVNDFQKGDIAEGYSVSREKKESFPLTVTSAQKNPTAFYLCASSIAGGYEQYFGPGTRLTVT.

In this sample, this clone turned up once. V and J are TRBV25-1 and TRBJ2-2; the D call may be TRBD1 or TRBD2 (5 bases each). The CDR3 is made up of 15 amino acids. The V gene's germline CDR1 is MGHDK and CDR2 SYGVNS. V lost 0 bases to trimming and J lost 4 bases, with 9 bases between them. CDR3 coding DNA: TGTGCCAGCAGTGAATACGGGGCGACCACCGGGGAGCTGTTTTTT. Residues: CASSEYGATTGELFF.

This sequence joins TRBV7-8 and TRBJ2-7; either TRBD1 or TRBD2 may supply D (5 bases each). The CDR3 has 14 residues. V dropped 2 bases and J dropped 6 bases, with 14 bases sitting between them. CDR1 and CDR2 (germline): SGHVS, FQNEAQ. The CDR3 nucleotides read TGTGCCAGCAGCTTATTATCGGGGCCTGCCGAGCAGTACGTC. The encoded protein is CASSLLSGPAEQYV.

The rearrangement links TRBV6-4 to TRBJ2-1; D remains unclear. Trimming pared 0 bases from V and 5 bases from J, leaving 5 bases between. Germline V gives CDR1 MRHNA, CDR2 SNTAGT. This CDR3 contains 13 residues. In DNA, the CDR3 is TGTGCCAGCAGTGACTCGGACGACAATGAGCAGTTCTTC. It is translated as CASSDSDDNEQFF.

V and J are TRBV28 and TRBJ1-1; D gene ambiguous. The CDR3 runs to 13 residues. V lost 5 bases to trimming and J lost 0 bases, with 7 bases between them. Germline-derived CDR1 and CDR2 are MDHEN and SYDVKM. CDR3 DNA sequence: TGTGCCAGCAGTGCGGTTATGAACACTGAAGCTTTCTTT. It codes for CASSAVMNTEAFF. The entire variable domain, with the rest obtained from reference TRBV28 and TRBJ1-1, is as follows: DVKVTQSSRYLVKRTGEKVFLECVQDMDHENMFWYRQDPGLGLRLIYFSYDVKMKEKGDIPEGYSVSREKKERFSLILESASTNQTSMYLCASSAVMNTEAFFGQGTRLTVV.

This CDR3 is CASSPTLWEPQHF. As DNA, the CDR3 is TGTGCCAGCAGCCCCACACTATGGGAGCCCCAGCATTTT. The rearrangement links TRBV7-2 to TRBJ1-5; the D is unclear. This CDR3 has 13 amino acids. Deletions cut 5 bases from V and 8 bases from J, with 13 bases between. In germline, CDR1 is SGHTA, CDR2 FQGNSA.

The CDR3 DNA reads as TGTGCCAGCAGTGATTCTAGGGCCTCCTACAATGAGCAGTTCTTC. This encodes CASSDSRASYNEQFF. This sequence joins TRBV25-1 and TRBJ2-1; D is ambiguous. V lost 3 bases to trimming and J lost 0 bases, with 9 bases between them. The CDR3 sequence is 15 residues long. Germline V gene sequence: CDR1 MGHDK, CDR2 SYGVNS.

CDR3: CASSLGGGSSYEQYF. The CDR3 nucleotides are TGTGCCAGCAGCTTAGGAGGGGGTAGCTCCTACGAGCAGTACTTC. This chain joins TRBV7-9 and TRBJ2-7; tentatively, D is TRBD1 (6 bases). This CDR3 spans 15 amino acids. Germline CDR1 reads SEHNR; CDR2 reads FQNEAQ (reference sequence). V shed 1 base and J shed 0 bases, with 10 bases lying between them.

CDR3: CASSNAGLETQYF. In DNA form, the CDR3 reads TGTGCCAGCTCAAACGCCGGACTGGAGACCCAGTACTTC. V gene TRBV18 combines with J gene TRBJ2-5, with a weak D call TRBD2 (5 bases). The V gene's germline CDR1 is KGHSH and CDR2 LQKENI. The CDR3 runs 13 residues. The V end lost 5 bases, the J end lost 5 bases, and 12 bases lay between the germline ends. The whole variable domain, filled in from reference TRBV18 and TRBJ2-5, reads NAGVMQNPRHLVRRRGQEARLRCSPMKGHSHVYWYRQLPEEGLKFMVYLQKENIIDESGMPKERFSAEFPKEGPSILRIQQVVRGDSAAYFCASSNAGLETQYFGPGTRLLVL.